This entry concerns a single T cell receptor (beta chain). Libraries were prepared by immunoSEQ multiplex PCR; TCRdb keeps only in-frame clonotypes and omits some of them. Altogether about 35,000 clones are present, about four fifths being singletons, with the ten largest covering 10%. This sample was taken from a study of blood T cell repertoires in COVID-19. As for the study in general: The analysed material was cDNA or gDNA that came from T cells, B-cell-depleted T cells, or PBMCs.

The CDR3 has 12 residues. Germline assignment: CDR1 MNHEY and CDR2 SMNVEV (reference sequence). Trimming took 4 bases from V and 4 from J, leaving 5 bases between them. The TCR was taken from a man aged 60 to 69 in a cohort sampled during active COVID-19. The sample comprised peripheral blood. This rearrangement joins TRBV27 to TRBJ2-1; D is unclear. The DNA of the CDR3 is TGTGCCAGCAGTTCGACTTACAATGAGCAGTTCTTC. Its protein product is CASSSTYNEQFF.